Each of the 20 T cell receptor beta chains below was sequenced from the same sample in a study of blood T cell repertoires in COVID-19. Here immunoSEQ multiplex PCR was the method, and the copy in TCRdb shows in-frame clones only, minus some. The sample holds about 120,000 clones, over 75% seen once. Sequencing used peripheral blood. The source of these receptors is a man aged 80 or over with acute or convalescent COVID-19.

In DNA, the CDR3 is TGTGCCAGTACCACCCGCGGGGAGACCCAGTACTTC. Residues: CASTTRGETQYF. The genes are TRBV19 and TRBJ2-5, with D perhaps TRBD2 (5 bases). The CDR3 is made up of 12 amino acids. CDR1 is LNHDA, CDR2 SQIVND, per germline (reference sequence). V lost 7 bases to trimming and J lost 5 bases, with 11 bases between them. Full variable domain (remainder filled in from reference TRBV19 and TRBJ2-5): DGGITQSPKYLFRKEGQNVTLSCEQNLNHDAMYWYRQDPGQGLRLIYYSQIVNDFQKGDIAEGYSVSREKKESFPLTVTSAQKNPTAFYLCASTTRGETQYFGPGTRLLVL.

The rearrangement links TRBV5-4 to TRBJ1-2, with D perhaps TRBD1 (5 bases). Deletions cut 0 bases from V and 0 bases from J, with 24 bases between. The CDR3 runs to 20 residues. Germline CDR1 and CDR2: SGHNT and YYREEE (reference sequence). CDR3 DNA sequence: TGTGCCAGCAGCTTGGCCAACCCGACCTGGGGCCAATCCTCTAACTATGGCTACACCTTC. It translates to CASSLANPTWGQSSNYGYTF.

The chain recombines TRBV28 with TRBJ1-6, with D maybe TRBD1 (5 bases). CDR1 and CDR2 (germline): MDHEN, SYDVKM. CDR3 size: 15 residues. V lost 1 base, J lost 4 bases, and 8 bases lay in between. The CDR3 is CASSLFQGYNSPLHF. DNA for the CDR3: TGTGCCAGCAGTTTATTCCAGGGTTATAATTCACCCCTCCACTTT.

The chain couples TRBV19 to TRBJ1-5, with D tentatively TRBD1 (5 bases). This CDR3 is 20 amino acids long. Germline assignment: CDR1 LNHDA and CDR2 SQIVND (reference sequence). Deletions cut 0 bases from V and 2 bases from J, with 23 bases between. CDR3 nucleotide sequence: TGTGCCAGTAGTATAGATAGTAGGGGCCATCGCGCGAAGGGCAATCAGCCCCAGCATTTT. Translated: CASSIDSRGHRAKGNQPQHF.

V gene TRBV7-2 combines with J gene TRBJ1-1; 7 bases agree with TRBD1. The junction had 8 bases not matched to a gene; V was cut back by 0 bases and J by 4 bases. The length of the CDR3 is 16 residues. CDR1 is SGHTA and CDR2 is FQGNSA in the germline V gene. CDR3 in DNA: TGTGCCAGCAGCTTAGCGAGGCCCAGACAGGGCACTGAAGCTTTCTTT. This codes for CASSLARPRQGTEAFF.

The chain links TRBV7-3 to TRBJ2-1, with D tentatively TRBD1 (6 bases). The CDR3 has 15 amino acids. In germline, CDR1 is SGHTA, CDR2 FQGTGA. The V and J ends lost 2 bases and 8 bases respectively, with 16 bases between them. The CDR3 DNA is TGTGCCAGCAGCTTATTAGGGGGAGTTACGGATGAGCAGTTCTTC. Translated: CASSLLGGVTDEQFF.

CDR3 protein: CASSHSPSYGYTF. CDR3 nucleotides: TGTGCCAGCAGCCATTCCCCCAGCTATGGCTACACCTTC. This sequence joins TRBV27 and TRBJ1-2; no clear D gene. Trimming left V 6 bases short and J 4 bases short, with 12 bases between. Germline loops: CDR1 MNHEY, CDR2 SMNVEV (reference sequence). This CDR3 is built from 13 residues.

V usage is TRBV28 and J usage is TRBJ1-2; TRBD1 matches at 11 bases. The germline V gene has CDR1 MDHEN and CDR2 SYDVKM. The V and J ends lost 6 bases and 8 bases, in that order; junction bases with no gene match: 8. This CDR3 is built from 14 residues. The CDR3 nucleotides are TGTGCCAGCAGCCGGACAGGGGGCTCCAACGGCTACACCTTC. This encodes CASSRTGGSNGYTF.

This rearrangement joins TRBV6-1 to TRBJ2-7; TRBD2 matches 10 bases. Germline V gene lookup returns CDR1 MNHNS and CDR2 SASEGT. The CDR3 totals 16 residues. After removal of 0 bases from V and 6 bases from J, the junction contained 8 bases not matched to a gene. For the CDR3, the DNA is TGTGCCAGCAGTGAAGCCATTCTAGCGGGGGTGAGCGAGCAGTACTTC. Translation: CASSEAILAGVSEQYF.

The V and J genes are TRBV7-3 and TRBJ2-1; 9 bases are a match to TRBD1. The V and J ends lost 5 bases and 10 bases, in that order; junction bases with no gene match: 3. This CDR3 comprises 12 residues. Germline values: CDR1 SGHTA, CDR2 FQGTGA. The DNA for the CDR3 is TGTGCCAGCAGCGCGGACAGGGGCGAGCAGTTCTTC. Its translation is CASSADRGEQFF.

This rearrangement joins TRBV6-2 or TRBV6-3 to TRBJ2-3; 7 positions agree with TRBD2. Germline values: CDR1 MNHEY, CDR2 SVGEGT. The V gene end was trimmed by 5 bases and the J gene end by 2 bases; junction bases not matched to a gene: 4. The CDR3 is 14 amino acids. CDR3 coding DNA: TGTGCCAGCAGTCGGGGGGAGTACACAGATACGCAGTATTTT. It encodes CASSRGEYTDTQYF.

The chain joins TRBV6-2 or TRBV6-3 to TRBJ2-5; the match to TRBD1 covers 8 bases. The CDR3 spans 14 residues. J was trimmed by 3 bases and V by 4 bases; bases with no gene match: 4. The germline V gene encodes CDR1 MNHEY and CDR2 SVGEGT. Written as DNA, the CDR3 is TGTGCCAGCAGTTCCTACAGGGGGAAAGAGACCCAGTACTTC. Translated, it gives CASSSYRGKETQYF.

The rearrangement joins TRBV24-1 to TRBJ1-2; 7 bases are shared with TRBD1. The trim removed 2 bases at V and 6 bases at J, leaving 11 bases unmatched. The CDR3 has 16 amino acids. Germline values: CDR1 KGHDR, CDR2 SFDVKD. The CDR3 coding sequence is TGTGCCACCAGTGATTCGACAGGGCTTAGGGTGAATGGCTACACCTTC. It translates to CATSDSTGLRVNGYTF.

This clone was picked up one time. This chain connects TRBV5-1 to TRBJ2-5, with 9 positions matching TRBD2. The ends lost 0 bases at V and 7 bases at J; junction bases unmatched: 13. CDR1 and CDR2 (germline): SGHRS, YFSETQ. The CDR3 consists of 17 residues. For the CDR3, the DNA is TGCGCCAGCAGCTTGGGGGATCCTAGCGGGGCCATGTCGACCCAGTACTTC. This codes for CASSLGDPSGAMSTQYF.

This clone was seen a few times. The rearrangement uses TRBV5-6 and TRBJ2-7; the D is unclear. Germline CDR1 and CDR2: SGHDT and YYEEEE. CDR3 length: 13 amino acids. The germline V and J ends were trimmed by 1 base and 0 bases, with 5 bases remaining between them. The CDR3 nucleotides are TGTGCCAGCAGCTTGTACAACTCCTACGAGCAGTACTTC. Translation gives CASSLYNSYEQYF.

The chain uses TRBV10-3 and TRBJ1-1; no reliable D call. The CDR3 covers 15 residues. In germline, CDR1 is ENHRY, CDR2 SYGVKD. Trimming removed 2 bases at V and 4 bases at J, with 14 bases between. DNA for the CDR3: TGTGCCATCAGTGAGCCGACCCGCCCAGGCACTGAAGCTTTCTTT. Amino acid sequence: CAISEPTRPGTEAFF.

The chain combines TRBV27 with TRBJ1-4, with 7 bases that match TRBD1. Trimming took 5 bases from V and 7 from J; bases not matched to a gene: 10. The CDR3 has 15 amino acids. Germline lookup yields CDR1 MNHEY and CDR2 SMNVEV (reference sequence). The CDR3 here is CASSPRQGYGEKLFF. The CDR3 coding sequence is TGTGCCAGCAGTCCCCGACAGGGCTATGGTGAAAAACTGTTTTTT. The full variable domain, completed using reference TRBV27 and TRBJ1-4, is EAQVTQNPRYLITVTGKKLTVTCSQNMNHEYMSWYRQDPGLGLRQIYYSMNVEVTDKGDVPEGYKVSRKEKRNFPLILESPSPNQTSLYFCASSPRQGYGEKLFFGSGTQLSVL.

The rearrangement uses TRBV11-3 and TRBJ1-6, with D hard to call. The CDR3 runs to 13 residues. Deletions cut 10 bases from V and 5 bases from J, with 12 bases between. The germline V gene encodes CDR1 SGHNT and CDR2 YENEEA. In DNA, the CDR3 is TGTGCCACCAAGATCCGGGATAATTCACCCCTCCACTTT. It specifies CATKIRDNSPLHF.

This chain joins TRBV7-9 and TRBJ1-2; TRBD1 might be the D (5 bases). CDR3 length equals 13 residues. Germline lookup yields CDR1 SEHNR and CDR2 FQNEAQ (reference sequence). Trimming stripped 5 bases from V and 7 bases from J, with 14 bases between. Written as DNA, the CDR3 is TGTGCCAGCAGCCCCCGGCAGGGAGGTGGCTACACCTTC. It encodes CASSPRQGGGYTF.

The chain employs TRBV9 and TRBJ2-1; 7 bases match TRBD1. In germline, CDR1 is SGDLS, CDR2 YYNGEE. With V trimmed by 3 bases and J by 0 bases, 3 bases remained unmatched. There are 15 residues in the CDR3. As DNA, the CDR3 is TGTGCCAGCAGCGCAGGGGGTTCCTCCTACAATGAGCAGTTCTTC. Translated: CASSAGGSSYNEQFF.